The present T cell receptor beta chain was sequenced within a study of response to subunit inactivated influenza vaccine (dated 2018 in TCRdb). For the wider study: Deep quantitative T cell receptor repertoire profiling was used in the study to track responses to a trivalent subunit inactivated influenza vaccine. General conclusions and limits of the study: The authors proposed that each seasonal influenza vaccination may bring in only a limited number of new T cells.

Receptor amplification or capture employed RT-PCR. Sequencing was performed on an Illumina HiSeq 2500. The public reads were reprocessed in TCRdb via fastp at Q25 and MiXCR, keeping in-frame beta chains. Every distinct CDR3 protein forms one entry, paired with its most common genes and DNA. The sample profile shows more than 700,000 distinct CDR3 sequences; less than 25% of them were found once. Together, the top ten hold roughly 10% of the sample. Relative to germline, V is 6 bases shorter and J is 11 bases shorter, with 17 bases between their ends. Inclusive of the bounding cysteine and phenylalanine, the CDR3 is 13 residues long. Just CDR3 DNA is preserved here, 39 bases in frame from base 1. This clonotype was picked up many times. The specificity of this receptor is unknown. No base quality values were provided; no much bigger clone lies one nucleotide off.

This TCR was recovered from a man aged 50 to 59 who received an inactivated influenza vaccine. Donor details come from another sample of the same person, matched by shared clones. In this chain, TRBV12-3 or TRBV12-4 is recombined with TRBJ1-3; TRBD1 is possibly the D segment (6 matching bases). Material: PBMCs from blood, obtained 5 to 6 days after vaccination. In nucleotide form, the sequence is TGTGCCAGCAGGGGGGACATGGAATTGGCCATATATTTT. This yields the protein CASRGDMELAIYF.